The 7 T cell receptor beta chains given below trace back to one sample, sequenced in a study of human T cells and chemical hapten exposure. TCRdb passed the RACE reads through MiXCR, listing each CDR3 protein once. The sample has 350,000 to 450,000 distinct CDR3 sequences, roughly 4.6% seen once. As to time point: pre-sensitization, week 0. The treatment: therapeutic diphenylcyclopropenone sensitization with weekly scalp DPC. The sequences come from whole blood, collected in connection with sensitization to the hapten diphenylcyclopropenone (DPC). The source is a woman aged 45 to 65 with alopecia areata. Some clones in this sample may be carry-over from other donors' samples.

This clonotype was seen many times. The chain joins TRBV18 to TRBJ2-5, with D possibly TRBD2 on 6 matching bases. Germline V gives CDR1 KGHSH, CDR2 LQKENI. V shed 5 bases and J shed 4 bases, with 11 bases lying between them. The CDR3 has 13 amino acids. In nucleotides, the CDR3 is TGTGCCAGCTCAGAGCCGGGACTAGAGACCCAGTACTTC. It specifies CASSEPGLETQYF.

This clonotype appeared many times. V gene TRBV2 combines with J gene TRBJ2-2, with 11 bases matching TRBD2. The CDR3 covers 16 residues. Per the germline V gene, CDR1 is SNHLY and CDR2 is FYNNEI. V trimming: 5 bases; J trimming: 6 bases; junction bases outside the gene matches: 8. CDR3 protein: CASSLLAGGSSGELFF. The DNA for the CDR3 is TGTGCCAGCAGTCTTCTAGCGGGGGGCTCTTCCGGGGAGCTGTTTTTT.

This clonotype was counted at least ten times. The V call is TRBV15, the J call TRBJ2-3, with a weak D call TRBD2 (6 bases). The CDR3 contains 14 residues. V was trimmed by 3 bases and J by 0 bases, leaving 7 bases between them. The germline V gene has CDR1 LNHNV and CDR2 YYDKDF (reference sequence). The CDR3 is CATSSGLSTDTQYF. DNA of the CDR3: TGTGCCACCAGCAGCGGACTAAGCACAGATACGCAGTATTTT.

This clonotype was picked up a small number of times. This chain joins TRBV30 and TRBJ1-1; D is unclear. Germline CDR1 is GTSNPN and CDR2 is SVGIG (reference sequence). CDR3 size: 12 residues. The V gene lost 1 base and the J gene lost 2 bases, with 5 bases spanning the gap. The DNA for the CDR3 is TGTGCCTGGAGTGAACTTAACACTGAAGCTTTCTTT. This translates into CAWSELNTEAFF.

This clonotype was recorded at least ten times. The chain combines TRBV28 with TRBJ2-7; D gene uncertain. In germline, CDR1 is MDHEN, CDR2 SYDVKM. This CDR3 has 15 residues. The V and J ends lost 6 bases and 2 bases respectively, with 17 bases between them. CDR3 nucleotides: TGTGCCAGCAGCCCCTACCAGCGATCTACCTACGAGCAGTACTTC. Translating gives CASSPYQRSTYEQYF.

This clonotype has a count of ten or more. The CDR3 nucleotides read TGTGCCTTCCGACTAGCCTCCACAGATACGCAGTATTTT. It is translated as CAFRLASTDTQYF. The chain joins TRBV7-2 to TRBJ2-3; TRBD2 matches 7 bases. Germline V gene data show CDR1 as SGHTA and CDR2 as FQGNSA. The CDR3 covers 13 residues. J lost 2 bases, V lost 11 bases, and 7 bases had no gene match.

This clonotype appeared a few times. J is TRBJ1-1 and V is TRBV5-4, with TRBD1 identical over 8 bases. This CDR3 is built from 16 residues. The germline CDR1 and CDR2 sequences are SGHNT and YYREEE (reference sequence). V was pared by 0 bases and J by 2 bases, with 6 bases of the junction left unmatched. CDR3 in DNA: TGTGCCAGCAGCTTGGGACAGGGGCTACCTAACACTGAAGCTTTCTTT. Encoded protein: CASSLGQGLPNTEAFF.